These 27 T cell receptor beta chains originate from one sample sequenced in a study of blood T cells in healthy people across ages. A sample-barcoded 5' primer and a J-beta primer mix were used in a second PCR of roughly 6 to 11 cycles. MiXCR, applied by TCRdb to the 5' RACE reads, yields one record per CDR3 protein. The table records approximately 1.5 million distinct CDR3 sequences, around 36% of them present only once. Material: blood. These receptors were taken from a woman in her twenties or thirties in good health.

The rearrangement links TRBV20-1 to TRBJ2-3; TRBD2 aligns across 15 bases. CDR1 and CDR2 (germline): DFQATT, SNEGSKA (reference sequence). Trimming at V came to 5 bases and at J to 1 base, leaving 7 bases not matched to a gene. The CDR3 runs to 17 residues. CDR3 amino acids: CSAGTGLAGGRTDTQYF. CDR3 nucleotide sequence: TGCAGTGCTGGGACGGGACTAGCGGGGGGTCGCACAGATACGCAGTATTTT.

The rearrangement uses TRBV20-1 and TRBJ1-4; D is undetermined. Germline values: CDR1 DFQATT, CDR2 SNEGSKA (reference sequence). V gave up 6 bases and J gave up 8 bases, with 10 bases separating them. This CDR3 region has 11 residues. The CDR3: CSAGDQEKLFF. Written as DNA, the CDR3 is TGCAGTGCCGGAGACCAAGAAAAACTGTTTTTT.

V is TRBV6-1 and J is TRBJ2-1, with 12 bases matching TRBD2. CDR1 MNHNS and CDR2 SASEGT come from the germline V gene. The ends lost 7 bases at V and 3 bases at J; junction bases unmatched: 7. CDR3 length: 16 amino acids. The CDR3 sequence: CASKWTSGILYNEQFF. The CDR3 nucleotides read TGTGCCAGCAAATGGACTAGCGGGATCCTCTACAATGAGCAGTTCTTC.

Worth noting for this clonotype: Being one base from a much bigger clone, this may be a read error. V gene TRBV11-2 combines with J gene TRBJ2-1, with 8 bases lining up with TRBD1. There are 14 residues in the CDR3. The germline gives CDR1 SGHAT, CDR2 FQNNGV. CDR3 nucleotides: TGTGCCGGCAGCTCCACAGGACAGGGCGGTGAGCAGTTCTTC. This sequence encodes CAGSSTGQGGEQFF. The whole variable domain, filled in from reference TRBV11-2 and TRBJ2-1, reads EAGVAQSPRYKIIEKRQSVAFWCNPISGHATLYWYQQILGQGPKLLIQFQNNGVVDDSQLPKDRFSAERLKGVDSTLKIQPAKLEDSAVYLCAGSSTGQGGEQFFGPGTRLTVL.

The table lists this clonotype with a few counts. This rearrangement joins TRBV7-9 to TRBJ2-3; TRBD2 might be the D (5 bases). Germline V lookup: CDR1 SEHNR, CDR2 FQNEAQ (reference sequence). The germline V and J ends were trimmed by 4 bases and 4 bases, with 15 bases remaining between them. The length of the CDR3 is 15 residues. The DNA for the CDR3 is TGTGCCAGCAGCTGGGAGTTCAATCAGCCAGATACGCAGTATTTT. Translated, it gives CASSWEFNQPDTQYF.

This clonotype was seen a few times. The chain is built from TRBV20-1 and TRBJ1-1; the match to TRBD1 covers 7 bases. This CDR3 is built from 14 residues. From germline, CDR1 is DFQATT and CDR2 SNEGSKA (reference sequence). Trimming cost V 1 base and J 6 bases; bases outside gene matches: 8. CDR3 in DNA: TGCAGTGCTAGAGTCCCAGGGGGGGTGTCTGAAGCTTTCTTT. As protein: CSARVPGGVSEAFF.

The table lists this clonotype with a few counts. V is TRBV7-6 and J is TRBJ2-1; D is undetermined. The germline V gene encodes CDR1 SGHVS and CDR2 FNYEAQ. The CDR3 extends over 17 amino acids. Trimming removed 5 bases at V and 0 bases at J, with 17 bases between. DNA of the CDR3: TGTGCCAGCAGCCCCCTTTCCTATGCTAGCTCCTACAATGAGCAGTTCTTC. It is translated as CASSPLSYASSYNEQFF.

This clonotype has more than one count but fewer than ten. This rearrangement joins TRBV4-1 to TRBJ2-7, with 9 bases fitting TRBD2. The CDR3 runs 14 residues. Germline V gene data show CDR1 as MGHRA and CDR2 as YSYEKL. The J segment lost 5 bases and the V segment lost 6 bases, leaving 8 bases of the junction unmatched. For the CDR3, the DNA is TGCGCCAGCAGAAATAGCGGGAGCTACGACGAGCAGTACTTC. Translated, it gives CASRNSGSYDEQYF.

This clonotype turned up a few times. V and J are TRBV24-1 and TRBJ2-1, with TRBD2 matching over 7 bases. Germline assignment: CDR1 KGHDR and CDR2 SFDVKD. J was trimmed by 9 bases and V by 4 bases; bases with no gene match: 20. The CDR3 is 18 residues long. The CDR3 sequence is CATSDQVAGGRAGCEQFF. CDR3 sequence (DNA): TGTGCCACCAGTGACCAGGTAGCAGGAGGGAGGGCCGGGTGTGAGCAGTTCTTC.

This clonotype has a handful of counts. The rearrangement uses TRBV7-2 and TRBJ2-7; D is perhaps TRBD2 (5 bases). The germline CDR1 and CDR2 sequences are SGHTA and FQGNSA. Trimming took 5 bases from V and 6 from J, leaving 20 bases between them. This CDR3 spans 15 amino acids. The CDR3 reads CASSAGPLSLSEQYF. The DNA of the CDR3 is TGTGCCAGCAGCGCGGGCCCCCTCTCCCTTTCCGAGCAGTACTTC.

The rearrangement joins TRBV20-1 to TRBJ2-3; no definite D call. Germline CDR1 and CDR2: DFQATT and SNEGSKA (reference sequence). This CDR3 comprises 12 residues. The V and J ends lost 6 bases and 0 bases respectively, with 7 bases between them. CDR3 loop: CSAIASTDTQYF. The CDR3 coding sequence is TGCAGTGCGATAGCCAGCACAGATACGCAGTATTTT.

J is TRBJ1-6 and V is TRBV13; weak D call: TRBD1 (5 bases). Germline V gene sequence: CDR1 PRHDT, CDR2 FYEKMQ (reference sequence). The CDR3 is 14 residues long. Trimming left V 0 bases short and J 10 bases short, with 10 bases between. This CDR3 is CASSLGGVGSPLHF. CDR3 DNA: TGTGCCAGCAGCTTAGGGGGGGTAGGATCACCCCTCCACTTT. Full variable domain (rest looked up from reference TRBV13 and TRBJ1-6): AAGVIQSPRHLIKEKRETATLKCYPIPRHDTVYWYQQGPGQDPQFLISFYEKMQSDKGSIPDRFSAQQFSDYHSELNMSSLELGDSALYFCASSLGGVGSPLHFGNGTRLTVT.

The rearrangement joins TRBV3-1 to TRBJ2-5; 7 positions agree with TRBD1. CDR3 length: 14 residues. V lost 6 bases, J lost 3 bases, and 7 bases stayed unmatched. The germline V gene encodes CDR1 LGHDT and CDR2 YNNKEL (reference sequence). The CDR3 spells CASSSAGGKETQYF. The CDR3 DNA reads as TGTGCCAGCAGTTCGGCAGGGGGAAAAGAGACCCAGTACTTC.

This clonotype was detected only a few times. The chain links TRBV20-1 to TRBJ2-7; D uncertain. Germline CDR1 reads DFQATT; CDR2 reads SNEGSKA (reference sequence). The CDR3 is 16 residues long. The V gene lost 4 bases and the J gene lost 1 base, with 20 bases spanning the gap. CDR3 DNA sequence: TGCAGTGCTATACCCCTCAGACCAGGCTTGTCCTACGAGCAGTACTTC. This translates into CSAIPLRPGLSYEQYF.

Worth noting for this clonotype: Compared with germline, one end of the junction differs, possibly owing to a read error. The chain carries TRBV5-1 and TRBJ2-1, with TRBD2 matching 7 bases. The CDR3 runs 15 residues. The V gene's germline CDR1 is SGHRS and CDR2 YFSETQ. The CDR3 is CASSLETSSMDEQFF. The CDR3, as DNA: TGCGCCAGCAGTTTGGAGACTAGCTCTATGGATGAGCAGTTCTTC.

About this clonotype itself: Its ends do not fully match the called genes, so a read error is possible. This CDR3 is CASREWQSSYEQYF. In nucleotides, the CDR3 is TGCGCCAGCAGGGAGTGGCAGAGCTCCTACGAGCAGTACTTC. The chain uses TRBV10-2 and TRBJ2-7; D not resolved. CDR1 WSHSY and CDR2 SAAADI come from the germline V gene. The CDR3 runs to 14 residues.

The gene calls are TRBV9 and TRBJ2-1; TRBD2 matches at 12 bases. The CDR3 totals 16 residues. Germline-derived CDR1 and CDR2 are SGDLS and YYNGEE. Trimming removed 4 bases from V and 10 bases from J; junction bases left unmatched: 12. CDR3 sequence reads: CASSTASGGDASEQFF. CDR3 DNA sequence: TGTGCCAGCAGCACGGCTAGCGGGGGGGATGCTTCGGAGCAGTTCTTC.

This clonotype was seen more than once but under ten times. The V gene is TRBV20-1, the J gene TRBJ1-2; 7 nucleotides line up with TRBD1. CDR3 length: 15 amino acids. Trimming removed 2 bases from V and 2 bases from J; junction bases left unmatched: 8. Germline-derived CDR1 and CDR2 are DFQATT and SNEGSKA (reference sequence). For the CDR3, the DNA is TGCAGTGCTAGACCACAGGGGCAGCGAAACTATGGCTACACCTTC. As protein: CSARPQGQRNYGYTF.

V gene TRBV2 combines with J gene TRBJ2-7; the match to TRBD1 covers 8 bases. Trimming took 5 bases from V and 7 from J; bases not matched to a gene: 7. This CDR3 contains 13 residues. In germline, CDR1 is SNHLY, CDR2 FYNNEI. CDR3 in amino acids: CASSRTGSFEQYF. The CDR3 DNA reads TGTGCCAGCAGTAGGACAGGGTCGTTTGAGCAGTACTTC.

The chain joins TRBV11-2 to TRBJ2-7; TRBD2 is a possible D gene (6 bases). V was clipped by 5 bases and J by 2 bases, with 13 bases between them. Looked up from germline, CDR1 is SGHAT and CDR2 is FQNNGV. CDR3 size: 14 residues. The CDR3, as DNA: TGTGCCAGCAGCCACCCGGGGGTCCCCTACGAGCAGTACTTC. Its translation: CASSHPGVPYEQYF.

For this clonotype: A much bigger clone sits one base away, suggesting this may be a read error. The chain has TRBV29-1 and TRBJ2-5; 7 bases match TRBD2. The CDR3 is made up of 14 amino acids. V trimming: 2 bases; J trimming: 11 bases; junction bases outside the gene matches: 14. Germline CDR1 is SQVTM and CDR2 is ANQGSEA. The CDR3 nucleotides read TGCAGCGTTGAATCTCGAAGGGAGGGCAATGAGCAGTACTTC. Protein product: CSVESRREGNEQYF.

This clonotype was counted only a few times. The DNA of the CDR3 is TGTGCCAGCAGCTTGTGGATGAGCGGGGTTCAAGAGACCCAGTACTTC. Its translation: CASSLWMSGVQETQYF. The V call is TRBV5-6, the J call TRBJ2-5, with 7 bases that match TRBD2. The CDR3 sequence is 16 residues long. CDR1 and CDR2 from the germline V gene are SGHDT and YYEEEE. With V trimmed by 1 base and J by 2 bases, 8 bases remained unmatched.

The chain links TRBV19 to TRBJ2-6; D call uncertain. Germline CDR1 and CDR2: LNHDA and SQIVND (reference sequence). The CDR3 is made up of 16 amino acids. V lost 8 bases and J 0 bases, leaving 14 bases between the germline ends. The CDR3 here is CASRPGLLSGANVLTF. The CDR3 DNA is TGTGCCAGTCGCCCCGGCCTCCTCTCTGGGGCCAACGTCCTGACTTTC.

J is TRBJ2-5 and V is TRBV20-1; TRBD2 agrees at 8 bases. The J call is uncertain, as TRBJ2-7 better fits the DNA end. Germline CDR1 DFQATT, CDR2 SNEGSKA (reference sequence). CDR3 length: 14 amino acids. The CDR3 loop reads CSARSERGSYEQYF. CDR3 DNA sequence: TGCAGTGCCCGATCAGAGCGGGGGTCATACGAGCAGTACTTC.

There are many counts of this clonotype. The chain links TRBV4-1 to TRBJ2-7; either TRBD1 or TRBD2 may supply D (5 bases each). The CDR3 spans 17 residues. Trimming left V 4 bases short and J 2 bases short, with 21 bases between. The germline V gene has CDR1 MGHRA and CDR2 YSYEKL. Here the CDR3 reads CASSLQGGEDSPYEQYF. The CDR3, as DNA: TGCGCCAGCAGCCTCCAAGGAGGTGAAGACAGCCCCTACGAGCAGTACTTC.

The chain uses TRBV4-1 and TRBJ1-2; maybe TRBD1 (5 bases). The CDR3 consists of 16 residues. With 4 bases removed from V and 4 bases from J, the gap between germline ends came to 19 bases. Looked up from germline, CDR1 is MGHRA and CDR2 is YSYEKL. CDR3 coding DNA: TGCGCCAGCAGCCCTAAACCCGGGACGGACCTCTATGGCTACACCTTC. Translation gives CASSPKPGTDLYGYTF.

This chain links TRBV7-9 with TRBJ2-5, with 7 bases identical to TRBD2. CDR3 length: 15 residues. Germline CDR1 reads SEHNR; CDR2 reads FQNEAQ (reference sequence). After removal of 1 base from V and 5 bases from J, the junction contained 7 bases not matched to a gene. The DNA for the CDR3 is TGTGCCAGCAGCTTAGGGGCGGCGGGGGTGGAGACCCAGTACTTC. This sequence encodes CASSLGAAGVETQYF.